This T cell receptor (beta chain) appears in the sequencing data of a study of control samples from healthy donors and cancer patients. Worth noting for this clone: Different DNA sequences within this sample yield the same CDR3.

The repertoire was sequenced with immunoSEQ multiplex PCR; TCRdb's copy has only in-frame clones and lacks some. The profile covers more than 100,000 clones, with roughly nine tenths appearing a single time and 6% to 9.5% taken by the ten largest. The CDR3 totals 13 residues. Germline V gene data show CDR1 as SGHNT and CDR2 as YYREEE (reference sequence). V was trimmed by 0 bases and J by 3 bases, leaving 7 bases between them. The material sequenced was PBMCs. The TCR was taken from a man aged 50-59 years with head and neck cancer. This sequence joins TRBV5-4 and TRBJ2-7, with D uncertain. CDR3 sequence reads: CASSLDGNYEQYF. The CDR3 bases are TGTGCCAGCAGCTTGGATGGAAACTACGAGCAGTACTTC. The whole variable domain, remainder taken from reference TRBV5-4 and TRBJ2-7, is ETGVTQSPTHLIKTRGQQVTLRCSSQSGHNTVSWYQQALGQGPQFIFQYYREEENGRGNFPPRFSGLQFPNYSSELNVNALELDDSALYLCASSLDGNYEQYFGPGTRLTVT.